The present T cell receptor (beta chain) was sequenced within a study of blood T cell repertoires in COVID-19. Authors' methods: Scientists estimated how many nucleated cells there were by amplifying reference gene primers. Repertoires were generated with immunoSEQ multiplex PCR, while TCRdb's copy carries only in-frame clones and drops some. The V and J calls and clone size were taken over from that table, and D and trimming were inferred from the DNA. The sample shows around 280,000 clones, around nine tenths of them seen only once. The study recruited people aged 18 to 89 years across approximately 25 US areas. Categorization into cohorts depended on clinical history that participants reported. Germline values: CDR1 MNHEY, CDR2 SMNVEV (reference sequence). J was trimmed by 4 bases and V by 2 bases; bases with no gene match: 11. The CDR3 contains 18 residues.

V gene TRBV27 combines with J gene TRBJ2-7; TRBD2 aligns across 13 bases. This clonotype was sampled from a woman between 35 and 50 years old who had recovered from COVID-19. Sequenced sample: PBMCs or T cells enriched from blood (not recorded which). CDR3 amino acids: CASSLEGRTSGGSYEQYF. The CDR3 region has the DNA TGTGCCAGCAGTTTAGAGGGGCGGACTAGCGGGGGCTCTTACGAGCAGTACTTC.